This T cell receptor (beta chain) was observed in a study of T cell responses to AZD1222 COVID-19 vaccine. Broader study findings: With two AZD1222 doses given, Spike-specific TCR breadth and depth both rose. In a largely white British group with more females than males, clonal diversity was possibly underestimated. The CD4 TCRs associated with vaccination extended across spike and predominated at 160-218 and 743-854. Sampling captured repertoires only after the peak T cell response.

This clone was found a few times. Its antigen is not known. Germline V lookup: CDR1 SGHRS, CDR2 YFSETQ. Germline trimming cut 0 bases from V and 4 bases from J; bases unmatched to any gene: 5. The length of the CDR3 is 15 residues. Repertoires were generated with immunoSEQ multiplex PCR, while TCRdb's copy carries only in-frame clones and drops some. The table lists about 160,000 clones, approximately 90% of them singletons, with around 4.6% in the top ten. The clonotype originates from an adult in good health. The sequencing used peripheral blood, collected on day 0 of MenACWY control vaccination. The chain joins TRBV5-1 to TRBJ2-3; TRBD2 matches 7 bases. CDR3 loop: CASSLGGRIPDTQYF. Written as DNA, the CDR3 is TGCGCCAGCAGCTTGGGCGGGAGAATCCCAGATACGCAGTATTTT.